Shown below are 4 T cell receptor beta chains from a single sample sequenced in a study of shared clonotypes between healthy human individuals (dated by TCRdb to 2020 to 2022). Receptors were amplified or captured by the immunoSEQ multiplex PCR assay. TCRdb provides this immuneACCESS table in a form limited to in-frame rearrangements. Some clones are lacking; in checked studies, under half of them reflect an unresolved V gene, and why the rest are absent is not known. For this sample the table gives 1,100,000 or so clones, of which about four fifths were detected only once. The top ten constitute about 0.52% of the sample. Sequencing was done on a sample of memory CD4+ T cells from PBMCs. The cell subset or site label here, explained by the study, means: CD45RA-negative fraction. The receptors were gathered from a man in his late teens or twenties in good health. Some clones in this sample may be carry-over from other donors' samples.

The chain has TRBV5-6 and TRBJ2-3, with D possibly being TRBD2 (6 bases). CDR3 length: 16 residues. The germline gives CDR1 SGHDT, CDR2 YYEEEE. V lost 2 bases and J lost 0, with 13 bases in between. In nucleotides, the CDR3 is TGTGCCAGCAGCTTCAGACTAGTAGGGAGCACAGATACGCAGTATTTT. As protein: CASSFRLVGSTDTQYF.

The rearrangement joins TRBV27 to TRBJ2-7, with D unresolved. Germline V CDR1 and CDR2: MNHEY, SMNVEV (reference sequence). Trimming left V 5 bases short and J 5 bases short, with 7 bases between. CDR3 length: 11 residues. DNA for the CDR3: TGTGCCAGCAGTCAAGCCAACGAGCAGTACTTC. Its translation: CASSQANEQYF.

The CDR3 nucleotides are TGTGCCAGCTCACTCCGGATCGGGGAGCTGTTTTTT. This gives the protein CASSLRIGELFF. The J gene is TRBJ2-2, the V gene TRBV18; no firm D call. This CDR3 has 12 residues. Germline CDR1 is KGHSH and CDR2 is LQKENI. The ends were cut back, 4 bases at V and 7 bases at J, with 7 bases in the middle.

The chain joins TRBV2 to TRBJ2-7; 11 nucleotides line up with TRBD2. CDR1 and CDR2 from the germline V gene are SNHLY and FYNNEI. The CDR3 is 13 amino acids. Trimming at V came to 11 bases and at J to 6 bases, leaving 9 bases not matched to a gene. Written as DNA, the CDR3 is TGTGCCGGAGATAGCGGGAGGGCCTCCGAGCAGTACTTC. Its translation is CAGDSGRASEQYF.